The sequence of this TCR beta chain was determined in a study of shared clonotypes between healthy human individuals. General study findings and limits: Naive CD4 clonotype sharing across a handful of donors was approximately 5%.

Each PCR replicate from the sorted subsets contained about 200 ng DNA, which is some 32,000 T cell genomes. The protocol was immunoSEQ multiplex PCR, while the TCRdb copy is restricted to in-frame clones and leaves out a portion. The sample consists of about 1.5 million clones, 95% to 99% of them appearing once. This CDR3 has 13 amino acids. Germline CDR1 and CDR2: SGHRS and YFSETQ. V lost 2 bases to trimming and J lost 1 base, with 6 bases between them. As concerns this clone: No antigen is known for it.

This chain links TRBV5-1 with TRBJ2-5, with D unresolved. Sequencing was performed on naive CD4+ T cells sorted from blood. Subset denoted: CD45RA+ positively selected. This clonotype was obtained from a man aged 25-45 years in good health. CDR3 in amino acids: CASSFRSQETQYF. CDR3 nucleotides: TGCGCCAGCAGCTTTCGTTCCCAAGAGACCCAGTACTTC.